Each of the 18 T cell receptor beta chains below was sequenced from the same sample in a study of T cells in localized non-small cell lung cancer. This table comes from immunoSEQ multiplex PCR, and its TCRdb copy is limited to in-frame clones, with some not included. The sample holds more than 45,000 clones, over 80% seen once. The sequences come from peripheral blood mononuclear cells, collected before any cancer treatment. These receptors were taken from a man aged 40 to 70 with stage III lung adenocarcinoma.

The chain employs TRBV11-2 and TRBJ1-3, with TRBD1 matching over 8 bases. Looked up from germline, CDR1 is SGHAT and CDR2 is FQNNGV. The CDR3 totals 17 residues. Germline trimming cut 6 bases from V and 0 bases from J; bases unmatched to any gene: 10. CDR3 sequence (DNA): TGTGCCAGCAGGAGACAGGGGACCCCAAGCTCTGGAAACACCATATATTTT. Protein sequence: CASRRQGTPSSGNTIYF.

The chain is built from TRBV7-9 and TRBJ1-1, with D unresolved. The CDR3 length is 14 residues. Germline V gene data show CDR1 as SEHNR and CDR2 as FQNEAQ (reference sequence). V lost 3 bases, J lost 3 bases, and 11 bases lay in between. CDR3 coding DNA: TGTGCCAGCAGCTTCAACAGACTAGACACTGAAGCTTTCTTT. Its protein is CASSFNRLDTEAFF.

CDR3: CASSFDRAGNQPQHF. The DNA of the CDR3 is TGCGCCAGCAGTTTCGATAGGGCAGGCAATCAGCCCCAGCATTTT. The V gene is TRBV10-2, the J gene TRBJ1-5, with no clear D. The CDR3 length is 15 residues. Trimming removed 5 bases from V and 2 bases from J, with 13 bases in between. The germline V gene encodes CDR1 WSHSY and CDR2 SAAADI.

The gene calls are TRBV27 and TRBJ1-1, with a weak D call TRBD1 (6 bases). The CDR3 totals 14 residues. From germline, CDR1 is MNHEY and CDR2 SMNVEV (reference sequence). The V gene lost 8 bases and the J gene lost 2 bases, with 15 bases spanning the gap. The CDR3 region has the DNA TGTGCCAGCCGGGGGGGCCCCTTAAACACTGAAGCTTTCTTT. Residues: CASRGGPLNTEAFF.

V gene TRBV9 combines with J gene TRBJ2-2, with D tentatively TRBD1 (5 bases). V gave up 3 bases and J gave up 4 bases, with 13 bases separating them. The CDR3 loop spans 15 amino acids. Germline values: CDR1 SGDLS, CDR2 YYNGEE. CDR3 protein: CASSAFEGVTGELFF. CDR3 nucleotide sequence: TGTGCCAGCAGCGCCTTCGAAGGGGTCACCGGGGAGCTGTTTTTT.

This sequence joins TRBV10-2 and TRBJ2-1; TRBD1 matches at 8 bases. This CDR3 has 17 residues. The V segment lost 3 bases and the J segment 5 bases; nucleotides outside the gene matches: 12. Germline V gives CDR1 WSHSY, CDR2 SAAADI. The CDR3 DNA reads TGCGCCAGCAGTGACGGACAGGGTCTTCTGGGAAACAATGAGCAGTTCTTC. This sequence encodes CASSDGQGLLGNNEQFF.

The chain links TRBV11-2 to TRBJ1-2; D uncertain. Between the trimmed V and J ends, which lost 3 bases and 3 bases, there was a span of 8 bases. The CDR3 is 13 residues long. CDR1 SGHAT and CDR2 FQNNGV come from the germline V gene. The CDR3: CASSLGTDYGYTF. CDR3 DNA: TGTGCCAGCAGCTTGGGTACCGACTATGGCTACACCTTC.

The chain is built from TRBV14 and TRBJ1-1; D is unclear. The CDR3 contains 16 residues. Germline-derived CDR1 and CDR2 are SGHDN and FVKESK. Deletions cut 2 bases from V and 5 bases from J, with 18 bases between. The CDR3 sequence is CASSQLRPADGTEAFF. CDR3 coding DNA: TGTGCCAGCAGCCAATTGAGACCCGCCGACGGTACTGAAGCTTTCTTT.

This chain uses TRBV19 with TRBJ2-1, with 13 bases matching TRBD2. After removal of 4 bases from V and 7 bases from J, the junction contained 16 bases not matched to a gene. The germline CDR1 and CDR2 sequences are LNHDA and SQIVND (reference sequence). This CDR3 is 19 amino acids long. The CDR3 loop reads CASSTGGLSGLAGSNEQFF. Written as DNA, the CDR3 is TGTGCCAGTAGTACTGGGGGACTCTCGGGACTAGCGGGATCTAATGAGCAGTTCTTC.

J is TRBJ1-4 and V is TRBV7-2, with TRBD1 as a possible D gene (6 bases). The CDR3 contains 14 residues. The V gene lost 5 bases and the J gene lost 2 bases, with 9 bases spanning the gap. CDR1 and CDR2 (germline): SGHTA, FQGNSA. As DNA, the CDR3 is TGTGCCAGCAGCCAACAGGGTACTAATGAAAAACTGTTTTTT. It yields the protein CASSQQGTNEKLFF.

The chain carries TRBV27 and TRBJ1-5; TRBD1 is a possible D gene (5 bases). CDR3 length: 15 amino acids. Germline V gene lookup returns CDR1 MNHEY and CDR2 SMNVEV (reference sequence). The germline V and J ends were trimmed by 6 bases and 4 bases, with 16 bases remaining between them. CDR3 region: CASSDQGWKNQPQHF. DNA of the CDR3: TGTGCCAGCAGCGACCAGGGTTGGAAGAATCAGCCCCAGCATTTT.

The rearrangement uses TRBV7-9 and TRBJ2-3; D gene uncertain. Germline values: CDR1 SEHNR, CDR2 FQNEAQ (reference sequence). The V end was cut by 1 base, the J end by 1 base, with 9 bases between. The CDR3 has 15 amino acids. CDR3 in DNA: TGTGCCAGCAGCTTAGTATACAGCGGCACAGATACGCAGTATTTT. Translating it yields CASSLVYSGTDTQYF. Full variable domain (missing parts from reference TRBV7-9 and TRBJ2-3): DTGVSQNPRHKITKRGQNVTFRCDPISEHNRLYWYRQTLGQGPEFLTYFQNEAQLEKSRLLSDRFSAERPKGSFSTLEIQRTEQGDSAMYLCASSLVYSGTDTQYFGPGTRLTVL.

The J gene is TRBJ2-5, the V gene TRBV2, with 11 bases matching TRBD2. The DNA end is a closer match to TRBJ2-7, so the J assignment may be wrong. The CDR3 runs 16 residues. Per the germline V gene, CDR1 is SNHLY and CDR2 is FYNNEI. CDR3 region: CASSRTSGGHTYEQYF. DNA for the CDR3: TGTGCCAGCAGTCGTACTAGCGGGGGTCATACCTACGAGCAGTACTTC.

The chain carries TRBV4-1 and TRBJ2-3; 8 bases are a match to TRBD2. The CDR3 covers 16 residues. Germline-derived CDR1 and CDR2 are MGHRA and YSYEKL. The J segment lost 5 bases and the V segment lost 5 bases, leaving 12 bases of the junction unmatched. CDR3 region: CASSKAWSGGVDTQYF. As DNA, the CDR3 is TGCGCCAGCAGCAAGGCTTGGTCGGGAGGGGTAGATACGCAGTATTTT.

The gene calls are TRBV9 and TRBJ1-1; D might be TRBD1 (5 bases). Germline V gene sequence: CDR1 SGDLS, CDR2 YYNGEE. The V gene lost 4 bases and the J gene lost 0 bases, with 13 bases spanning the gap. CDR3 length equals 15 residues. The CDR3 spells CASSIRQSLNTEAFF. The CDR3 coding sequence is TGTGCCAGCAGCATTCGACAGAGCTTGAACACTGAAGCTTTCTTT.

Note on this clone: Other DNA sequences in this specimen translate into the identical CDR3. V and J are TRBV18 and TRBJ1-3; possible D gene TRBD1, 5 bases. CDR3 length: 15 residues. The V and J ends lost 3 bases and 0 bases respectively, with 9 bases between them. The V gene's germline CDR1 is KGHSH and CDR2 LQKENI. The DNA for the CDR3 is TGTGCCAGCTCACCGGGGACGGACTCTGGAAACACCATATATTTT. It is translated as CASSPGTDSGNTIYF.

In its sample, this clone was seen once. An end of the junction does not agree with germline; a read error may underlie this. This sequence joins TRBV7-3 and TRBJ2-2; D possibly corresponds to TRBD2 (6 bases). Germline CDR1 is SGHTA and CDR2 is FQGTGA. The CDR3 has 16 amino acids. The CDR3 region is CAGSYVGTLDTGELFF. CDR3 nucleotide sequence: TGTGCCGGCAGCTACGTCGGGACTCTGGACACCGGGGAGCTGTTTTTT. Variable domain in full (rest from reference TRBV7-3 and TRBJ2-2): GAGVSQTPSNKVTEKGKYVELRCDPISGHTALYWYRQSLGQGPEFLIYFQGTGAADDSGLPNDRFFAVRPEGSVSTLKIQRTERGDSAVYLCAGSYVGTLDTGELFFGEGSRLTVL.

Only one count was recorded for this clone. The V and J genes are TRBV7-3 and TRBJ2-5, with TRBD1 matching 7 bases. J was trimmed by 2 bases and V by 5 bases; bases with no gene match: 5. Germline values: CDR1 SGHTA, CDR2 FQGTGA. This CDR3 comprises 14 residues. The CDR3 DNA is TGTGCCAGCAGCCTCGGGACAGCTCAAGAGACCCAGTACTTC. This translates into CASSLGTAQETQYF. The variable domain in full, with the rest retrieved from reference TRBV7-3 and TRBJ2-5, is GAGVSQTPSNKVTEKGKYVELRCDPISGHTALYWYRQSLGQGPEFLIYFQGTGAADDSGLPNDRFFAVRPEGSVSTLKIQRTERGDSAVYLCASSLGTAQETQYFGPGTRLLVL.